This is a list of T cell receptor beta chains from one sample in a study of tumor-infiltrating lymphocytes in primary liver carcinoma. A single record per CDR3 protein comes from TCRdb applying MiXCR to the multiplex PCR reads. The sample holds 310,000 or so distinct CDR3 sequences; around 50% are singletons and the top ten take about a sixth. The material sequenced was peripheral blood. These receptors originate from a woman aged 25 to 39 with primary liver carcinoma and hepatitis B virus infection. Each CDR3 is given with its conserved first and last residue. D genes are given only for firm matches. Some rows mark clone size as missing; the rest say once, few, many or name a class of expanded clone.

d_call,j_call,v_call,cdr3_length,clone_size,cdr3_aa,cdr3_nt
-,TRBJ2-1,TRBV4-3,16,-,CVSSKDAGSPYNEQFF,TGCGTCAGCAGTAAAGATGCGGGAAGCCCCTACAATGAGCAGTTCTTC
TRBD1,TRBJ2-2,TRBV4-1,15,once,CASQRGPGDTEELFF,TGCGCCAGTCAAAGGGGGCCAGGGGACACCGAGGAGCTGTTTTTT
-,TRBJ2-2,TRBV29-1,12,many,CSVRRATGELFF,TGCAGCGTACGCAGGGCCACCGGGGAGCTGTTTTTT
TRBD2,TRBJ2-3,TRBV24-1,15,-,CATSDRLAGTDTQYF,TGTGCCACCAGTGATCGACTAGCGGGAACAGATACGCAGTATTTT
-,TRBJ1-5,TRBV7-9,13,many,CASSLGLNQPQHF,TGTGCCAGCAGCTTAGGGCTCAATCAGCCCCAGCATTTT
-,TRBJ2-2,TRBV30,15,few,CACYFPTGYTGELFF,TGTGCCTGTTACTTCCCGACTGGCTACACCGGGGAGCTGTTTTTT
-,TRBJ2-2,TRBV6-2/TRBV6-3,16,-,CTSIRAGTMNTGELFF,TGTACTAGCATCCGAGCCGGGACCATGAACACCGGGGAGCTGTTTTTT
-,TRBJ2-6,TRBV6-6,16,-,CVSSARHESGANVLTF,TGTGTCAGTAGTGCCCGACATGAATCTGGGGCCAACGTCCTGACTTTC
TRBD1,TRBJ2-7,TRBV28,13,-,CASRSDRGNEQYF,TGTGCCAGCAGGTCGGACAGGGGTAACGAGCAGTACTTC
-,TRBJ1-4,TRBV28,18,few,CASSAPGPGVWDNEKLFF,TGTGCCAGCAGTGCCCCGGGCCCAGGCGTTTGGGATAATGAAAAACTGTTTTTT
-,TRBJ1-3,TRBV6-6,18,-,CDSSYSGQGGESGNTIYF,TGTGACAGCAGTTACTCCGGCCAGGGCGGGGAATCTGGAAACACCATATATTTT
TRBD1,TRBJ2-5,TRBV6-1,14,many,CASTTGTAQETQYF,TGTGCCAGCACTACGGGGACAGCCCAAGAGACCCAGTACTTC
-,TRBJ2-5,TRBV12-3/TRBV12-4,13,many,CASRNVEQETQYF,TGTGCCAGCAGAAATGTAGAACAAGAGACCCAGTACTTC
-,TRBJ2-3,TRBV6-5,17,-,CTSSYPHGGDLTDTQYF,TGTACCAGCAGTTACCCCCATGGAGGGGACCTCACAGATACGCAGTATTTT
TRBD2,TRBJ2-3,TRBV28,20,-,CASSPFGLAGGPGGTDTQYF,TGTGCCAGCAGTCCCTTTGGACTAGCGGGAGGGCCCGGCGGCACAGATACGCAGTATTTT